Included here is one T cell receptor beta chain sequence, with context. What it recognizes is unknown. The table came from immunoSEQ multiplex PCR; TCRdb's copy has only in-frame clones and leaves some out. The sample lists 95,000 to 110,000 clones; about nine tenths were seen once. CDR1 and CDR2 (germline): SEHNR, FQNEAQ (reference sequence). CDR3 length: 15 amino acids. Trimming removed 4 bases at V and 3 bases at J, with 16 bases between. The sample originates from a study of T cell responses to AZD1222 COVID-19 vaccine. Study-wide results and caveats: Spike was spanned by vaccine-associated CD4 TCRs, with dominance at 160-218 and 743-854. Just a handful of people given AZD1222 tested seropositive at baseline. Recipients of two AZD1222 doses showed rising Spike-specific TCR breadth and depth. Clonal diversity was possibly underestimated, and the donors were mostly white British, with more females.

This rearrangement joins TRBV7-9 to TRBJ2-7; D is possibly TRBD1 (5 bases). The sequence was obtained from an adult in good health. This specimen consisted of peripheral blood, obtained on day 0 of AZD1222 vaccination. The CDR3 coding sequence is TGTGCCAGCAGCTCCTTGACAGCGACAGACTACGAGCAGTACTTC. It yields the protein CASSSLTATDYEQYF.